The sequence of this T cell receptor beta chain was determined in a study of blood T cell repertoires in COVID-19. About the research overall: Sites across the United States, Italy and Spain contributed samples from acute and convalescent COVID-19. Nucleic acid was either cDNA or gDNA, and it came from T cells, B-cell-depleted T cells, or PBMCs.

Per the original data handling: Reference gene primers were amplified, and this amplification served to estimate nucleated cell counts. The method was immunoSEQ multiplex PCR; TCRdb's version includes in-frame clones alone and lacks a portion of them. Clone size and the V and J calls come from that table; the DNA yielded D and trimming. This table holds about 360,000 clones, 75% to 90% found once. Seattle's enrolled individuals joined amid active infection and were then monitored longitudinally. Germline assignment: CDR1 SGHNT and CDR2 YENEEA. Germline trimming cut 1 base from V and 5 bases from J; bases unmatched to any gene: 19. The CDR3 runs 20 residues.

The clonotype was recovered from a woman aged 60-75 years with COVID-19, enrolled during active disease. The J gene is TRBJ2-5, the V gene TRBV11-3; TRBD2 matches at 10 bases. Sequenced input: peripheral blood. Here the CDR3 DNA reads TGTGCCAGCAGCTTAGTCTGGGACATAGCGGGGGGCCGTCCACTGGAGACCCAGTACTTC. Residues: CASSLVWDIAGGRPLETQYF.